Below, 27 T cell receptor beta chains from the same sample are listed, as sequenced in a study of control samples from healthy donors and cancer patients. Profiling relied on immunoSEQ multiplex PCR, and the TCRdb table lists in-frame clones only, not all of them. This sample carries roughly 120,000 clones, about 89% of them seen once, and the ten largest clones take 7.8%. Material: blood. These TCRs come from a woman between 18 and 29 years old in good health.

V is TRBV28 and J is TRBJ2-5; 8 bases match TRBD1. The CDR3 has 14 residues. Trimming took 5 bases from V and 4 from J; bases not matched to a gene: 6. Germline V gene lookup returns CDR1 MDHEN and CDR2 SYDVKM. CDR3 in amino acids: CASSPGGGPETQYF. CDR3 nucleotides: TGTGCCAGCAGTCCAGGGGGCGGTCCAGAGACCCAGTACTTC.

The chain has TRBV5-4 and TRBJ1-4, with TRBD1 as a possible D gene (5 bases). Between the trimmed V and J ends, which lost 4 bases and 7 bases, there was a span of 11 bases. In germline, CDR1 is SGHNT, CDR2 YYREEE (reference sequence). The CDR3 covers 13 residues. The CDR3 spells CASSRRGSEKLFF. The DNA of the CDR3 is TGTGCCAGCAGCCGGAGGGGTAGTGAAAAACTGTTTTTT.

The rearrangement links TRBV3-1 (or the pseudogene TRBV3-2) to TRBJ1-1; D is uncertain. Trimming removed 3 bases from V and 1 base from J, with 6 bases in between. Germline CDR1 LGHDT, CDR2 YNNKEL (reference sequence). The CDR3 extends over 13 amino acids. CDR3 nucleotides: TGTGCCAGCAGCCATCGCCAGAACACTGAAGCTTTCTTT. It translates to CASSHRQNTEAFF.

This clone was recorded once. The rearrangement uses TRBV12-3 or TRBV12-4 and TRBJ1-1; D is possibly TRBD1 (5 bases). Trimming shortened V by 4 bases and J by 12 bases, and 18 bases separated the two germline ends. The CDR3 is 13 residues long. The CDR3 DNA sequence: TGTGCCAGCAGTTACCGACAGACCCGCGGGACTTTCTTT. Translated: CASSYRQTRGTFF.

The J gene is TRBJ1-5, the V gene TRBV11-2, with D unclear. This CDR3 is built from 13 residues. The V gene lost 2 bases and the J gene lost 5 bases, with 7 bases spanning the gap. CDR1 and CDR2 (germline): SGHAT, FQNNGV. In DNA form, the CDR3 reads TGTGCCAGCAGCTTAAGAGTCGATCAGCCCCAGCATTTT. Translated: CASSLRVDQPQHF. Drawing the rest from reference TRBV11-2 and TRBJ1-5, the complete variable domain is EAGVAQSPRYKIIEKRQSVAFWCNPISGHATLYWYQQILGQGPKLLIQFQNNGVVDDSQLPKDRFSAERLKGVDSTLKIQPAKLEDSAVYLCASSLRVDQPQHFGDGTRLSIL.

The V call is TRBV6-2 or TRBV6-3, the J call TRBJ1-3; D not resolved. Germline V gene data show CDR1 as MNHEY and CDR2 as SVGEGT. This CDR3 is 15 amino acids long. The germline V and J ends were trimmed by 6 bases and 3 bases, with 15 bases remaining between them. CDR3 nucleotide sequence: TGTGCCAGCAGCCTCGGTGTCGGTTTTGGAAACACCATATATTTT. It specifies CASSLGVGFGNTIYF.

V is TRBV7-8 and J is TRBJ1-4; 8 bases line up with TRBD1. V dropped 5 bases and J dropped 6; count of bases not matched to a gene: 11. CDR3 length: 16 amino acids. Germline assignment: CDR1 SGHVS and CDR2 FQNEAQ. The CDR3 bases are TGTGCCAGCAGCCCCCGTGGACAGGGTCTCTATGAAAAACTGTTTTTT. It yields the protein CASSPRGQGLYEKLFF.

This sequence joins TRBV9 and TRBJ2-1, with 7 nucleotides matching TRBD2. The CDR3 spans 15 residues. V trimming: 0 bases; J trimming: 4 bases; junction bases outside the gene matches: 4. Germline assignment: CDR1 SGDLS and CDR2 YYNGEE. The CDR3 here is CASSVEVGRYNEQFF. The CDR3 DNA follows: TGTGCCAGCAGCGTAGAGGTCGGGAGGTACAATGAGCAGTTCTTC.

The chain carries TRBV3-1 (or the pseudogene TRBV3-2) and TRBJ2-6, with D maybe TRBD1 (6 bases). The CDR3 is 15 amino acids. Trimming removed 1 base at V and 4 bases at J, with 8 bases between. CDR1 and CDR2 (germline): LGHDT, YNNKEL (reference sequence). The CDR3: CASSQGGQGANVLTF. Here the CDR3 DNA reads TGTGCCAGCAGCCAAGGGGGGCAAGGGGCCAACGTCCTGACTTTC.

The chain has TRBV3-1 (or the pseudogene TRBV3-2) and TRBJ2-2, with no clear D. V gave up 4 bases and J gave up 7 bases, with 7 bases separating them. Germline-derived CDR1 and CDR2 are LGHDT and YNNKEL (reference sequence). The length of the CDR3 is 12 residues. CDR3 DNA: TGTGCCAGCAGCCTCGGCGTCGGGGAGCTGTTTTTT. Protein: CASSLGVGELFF.

The chain uses TRBV19 and TRBJ1-2; unclear D gene. CDR1 is LNHDA, CDR2 SQIVND, per germline (reference sequence). V dropped 10 bases and J dropped 0 bases, with 18 bases sitting between them. The CDR3 has 15 residues. The CDR3 sequence is CATTQSQDPNYGYTF. DNA of the CDR3: TGTGCCACCACCCAATCCCAGGACCCTAACTATGGCTACACCTTC.

This clone appeared a few times. The chain is built from TRBV5-1 and TRBJ1-1; D is uncertain. The CDR3 has 13 amino acids. Germline lookup yields CDR1 SGHRS and CDR2 YFSETQ. The V gene lost 3 bases and the J gene lost 1 base, with 7 bases spanning the gap. The CDR3 DNA is TGCGCCAGCAGCTCCACAGCGAACACTGAAGCTTTCTTT. It codes for CASSSTANTEAFF.

V is TRBV7-3 and J is TRBJ2-7; perhaps TRBD2 as D (6 bases). CDR1 and CDR2 (germline): SGHTA, FQGTGA. Trimming removed 3 bases at V and 6 bases at J, with 18 bases between. The CDR3 covers 15 residues. CDR3 DNA sequence: TGTGCCAGCAGCTTTGAGGGGCGGGAACGGGGCGAGCAGTACTTC. Translating gives CASSFEGRERGEQYF. Complete variable domain (other parts from reference TRBV7-3 and TRBJ2-7): GAGVSQTPSNKVTEKGKYVELRCDPISGHTALYWYRQSLGQGPEFLIYFQGTGAADDSGLPNDRFFAVRPEGSVSTLKIQRTERGDSAVYLCASSFEGRERGEQYFGPGTRLTVT.

The gene calls are TRBV20-1 and TRBJ1-1; D is ambiguous. Trimming shortened V by 3 bases and J by 3 bases, and 14 bases separated the two germline ends. Germline V gene lookup returns CDR1 DFQATT and CDR2 SNEGSKA (reference sequence). CDR3 length equals 14 residues. In DNA, the CDR3 is TGCAGTGCTAGTCGGACGTATACGGACACTGAAGCTTTCTTT. The encoded protein is CSASRTYTDTEAFF.

The chain joins TRBV9 to TRBJ1-1, with a possible D match to TRBD1 (5 bases). Deletions cut 0 bases from V and 7 bases from J, with 16 bases between. The CDR3 is made up of 15 amino acids. The germline gives CDR1 SGDLS, CDR2 YYNGEE. The CDR3, as DNA: TGTGCCAGCAGCGTAGTATCCGCAGGGACGGATGAAGCTTTCTTT. Protein product: CASSVVSAGTDEAFF.

The gene calls are TRBV5-1 and TRBJ1-3; 9 nucleotides align to TRBD1. V was pared by 1 base and J by 0 bases, with 2 bases of the junction left unmatched. From germline, CDR1 is SGHRS and CDR2 YFSETQ. The CDR3 contains 16 residues. The CDR3 protein is CASSLSGQGSGNTIYF. The DNA of the CDR3 is TGCGCCAGCAGCTTGTCGGGACAGGGCTCTGGAAACACCATATATTTT.

The chain links TRBV28 to TRBJ2-2; D not resolved. The CDR3 has 12 amino acids. V lost 5 bases and J lost 5, with 6 bases in between. The germline gives CDR1 MDHEN, CDR2 SYDVKM. The CDR3 sequence is CASSKGTGELFF. In DNA, the CDR3 is TGTGCCAGCAGTAAAGGGACCGGGGAGCTGTTTTTT.

The chain employs TRBV6-6 and TRBJ1-6; D gene ambiguous. The CDR3 is 14 amino acids. V was pared by 3 bases and J by 4 bases, with 7 bases between. The germline V gene has CDR1 MNHNY and CDR2 SVGAGI (reference sequence). The CDR3 spells CASSYEAYNSPLHF. Here the CDR3 DNA reads TGTGCCAGCAGTTATGAGGCGTATAATTCACCCCTCCACTTT.

In regard to this clone: One junction end disagrees with the germline gene, perhaps due to a read error. CDR3 protein: CSTSGTGGEFLNF. Written as DNA, the CDR3 is TGCAGCACCTCCGGGACAGGGGGCGAATTTTTAAATTTT. This chain links TRBV29-1 with TRBJ2-3, with 12 nucleotides matching TRBD1. The CDR3 runs 13 residues. Germline CDR1 reads SQVTM; CDR2 reads ANQGSEA.

V usage is TRBV18 and J usage is TRBJ2-1; 11 positions match TRBD2. Germline V gene data show CDR1 as KGHSH and CDR2 as LQKENI. The CDR3 loop spans 17 amino acids. The ends lost 2 bases at V and 4 bases at J; junction bases unmatched: 7. The chain's CDR3 is CASSPYTSGGQYNEQFF. The CDR3, as DNA: TGTGCCAGCTCACCATACACTAGCGGGGGCCAATACAATGAGCAGTTCTTC. The full variable domain, rest sourced from reference TRBV18 and TRBJ2-1, is NAGVMQNPRHLVRRRGQEARLRCSPMKGHSHVYWYRQLPEEGLKFMVYLQKENIIDESGMPKERFSAEFPKEGPSILRIQQVVRGDSAAYFCASSPYTSGGQYNEQFFGPGTRLTVL.

The V and J genes are TRBV21-1 and TRBJ2-1; TRBD2 is taken as the D call from the table, unchecked against the DNA. TRBV21-1 is assigned pseudogene status. The CDR3 totals 17 residues. This CDR3 reads CASSKDTRDYIYNEQFF. For the CDR3, the DNA is TGTGCCAGCAGCAAAGATACTCGGGACTACATTTACAATGAGCAGTTCTTC.

This chain connects TRBV5-1 to TRBJ2-5; 9 bases fit TRBD1. Germline V gene lookup returns CDR1 SGHRS and CDR2 YFSETQ. The V gene end was trimmed by 3 bases and the J gene end by 5 bases; junction bases not matched to a gene: 8. The CDR3 is made up of 15 amino acids. This CDR3 is CASSSRQGGQETQYF. DNA for the CDR3: TGCGCCAGCAGCTCCCGACAGGGGGGACAGGAGACCCAGTACTTC.

The CDR3 nucleotides are TGTGCAGGACTTAGCGGGAGGAGCCAAGAGACCCAGTACTTC. Translating it yields CAGLSGRSQETQYF. V gene TRBV2 combines with J gene TRBJ2-5; 10 bases match TRBD2. The CDR3 contains 14 residues. Germline assignment: CDR1 SNHLY and CDR2 FYNNEI.

The chain employs TRBV4-2 and TRBJ1-6; TRBD1 matches 8 bases. The CDR3 totals 18 residues. V lost 4 bases to trimming and J lost 7 bases; unmatched junction nucleotides: 15. Looked up from germline, CDR1 is LGHNA and CDR2 is YNFKEQ. CDR3: CASSPLGPTGQENSPLHF. CDR3 in DNA: TGTGCCAGCAGCCCCCTAGGCCCGACGGGACAGGAAAATTCACCCCTCCACTTT.

The V call is TRBV11-1, the J call TRBJ1-2, with D tentatively TRBD1 (5 bases). Germline lookup yields CDR1 SGHAT and CDR2 FQDESV (reference sequence). CDR3 length: 13 residues. Trimming stripped 3 bases from V and 8 bases from J, with 13 bases between. CDR3: CASSLDTGSGYTF. Here the CDR3 DNA reads TGTGCCAGCAGCTTGGACACAGGTTCGGGCTACACCTTC.

The gene calls are TRBV15 and TRBJ2-2; 7 bases match TRBD1. Losses at the gene ends were 2 bases for V and 6 bases for J; bases not matched to a gene: 12. This CDR3 is built from 17 residues. The germline gives CDR1 LNHNV, CDR2 YYDKDF (reference sequence). The CDR3 reads CATSRLFGTGVPGELFF. The CDR3 DNA follows: TGTGCCACCAGCAGATTATTCGGTACAGGGGTTCCCGGGGAGCTGTTTTTT.

This sequence joins TRBV5-1 and TRBJ2-7; TRBD1 agrees at 8 bases. This CDR3 spans 12 amino acids. Germline V gene data show CDR1 as SGHRS and CDR2 as YFSETQ. The ends lost 4 bases at V and 8 bases at J; junction bases unmatched: 5. CDR3 protein: CASSVDRGQQYF. The CDR3 DNA is TGCGCCAGCAGCGTCGACAGGGGCCAGCAGTACTTC.